A selection of T cell receptor beta chains follows, all from one sample in a study of cytomegalovirus exposure and HLA in healthy donors. Method: immunoSEQ multiplex PCR; TCRdb's copy keeps in-frame clones and lacks some. The table has about 130,000 clones, 90% to 95% seen once. The sample consisted of PBMCs. These receptors all come from a woman aged 18-29 years in good health and CMV-seronegative. Both conserved end residues are part of each CDR3. D genes are given only for firm matches. Only part of the rows carry a size: once, few, many, or a class if the clone is expanded.

J gene,V gene,D gene,CDR3 length,clone size,CDR3 protein,CDR3 DNA
TRBJ1-2,TRBV7-9,TRBD1,15,.,CASSSDRGLDYGYTF,TGTGCCAGCAGCTCCGACAGGGGGCTGGACTATGGCTACACCTTC
TRBJ2-5,TRBV16,.,16,once,CASSQLVGGGAETQYF,TGTGCCAGCAGCCAATTGGTCGGGGGTGGAGCAGAGACCCAGTACTTC
TRBJ2-2,TRBV13,TRBD1,16,.,CASSLPGQARTGELFF,TGTGCCAGCAGCCTACCCGGACAGGCGAGGACCGGGGAGCTGTTTTTT
TRBJ1-2,TRBV30,.,13,.,CAWSMTQTHGYTF,TGTGCCTGGAGTATGACACAGACCCATGGCTACACCTTC
TRBJ2-2,TRBV28,TRBD1,15,.,CASSSGQGGTGELFF,TGTGCCAGCAGCTCGGGACAGGGCGGCACCGGGGAGCTGTTTTTT
TRBJ2-5,TRBV28,.,14,.,CASSLRGNQETQYF,TGTGCCAGCAGTTTACGGGGGAACCAAGAGACCCAGTACTTC
TRBJ1-4,TRBV5-4,.,16,.,CASSLGQGATNEKLFF,TGTGCCAGCAGCTTGGGGCAGGGCGCAACTAATGAAAAACTGTTTTTT
TRBJ1-4,TRBV7-8,TRBD1,15,.,CASSPRQGINEKLFF,TGTGCCAGCAGCCCCAGACAGGGAATTAATGAAAAACTGTTTTTT
TRBJ2-2,TRBV18,TRBD2,18,.,CASSQKSPGLVSTGELFF,TGTGCCAGCTCACAAAAAAGTCCGGGACTAGTTTCCACCGGGGAGCTGTTTTTT
TRBJ2-3,TRBV5-6,TRBD2,16,.,CASSSQVAGRWDTQYF,TGTGCCAGCAGCTCCCAAGTAGCGGGAAGGTGGGATACGCAGTATTTT
TRBJ1-5,TRBV7-2,.,13,.,CASSLTGNQPQHF,TGTGCCAGCAGTTTAACAGGGAATCAGCCCCAGCATTTT
TRBJ1-5,TRBV19,.,15,.,CASSPPWTANQPQHF,TGTGCCAGTAGTCCTCCCTGGACAGCCAATCAGCCCCAGCATTTT